The 17 T cell receptor beta chains reported below all come from one sample, sequenced in a study of sequential checkpoint blockade in melanoma. Treatment noted: randomized to nivolumab then ipilimumab (arm A) or the reverse (arm B). This table comes from immunoSEQ multiplex PCR, and its TCRdb copy is limited to in-frame clones, with some not included. The data contain over 10,000 clones, roughly four fifths of them seen just once; the ten biggest clones take up about a quarter. The sequencing here drew on CD8+ T cells sorted from blood (inferred from file names), taken from a patient given nivolumab and ipilimumab in sequence. The source is a human donor with melanoma.

The chain links TRBV5-4 to TRBJ1-4, with 9 bases aligning to TRBD1. The CDR3 spans 16 residues. In germline, CDR1 is SGHNT, CDR2 YYREEE (reference sequence). V shed 4 bases and J 7 bases; nucleotides not matched to a gene: 11. CDR3 loop: CASSPTGTGRAEKLFF. CDR3 sequence (DNA): TGTGCCAGCAGCCCTACCGGGACAGGGAGGGCTGAAAAACTGTTTTTT.

This clone is a singleton in its sample. The chain employs TRBV27 and TRBJ2-6; a possible D gene is TRBD1 (6 bases). The CDR3 runs 19 residues. Germline CDR1 is MNHEY and CDR2 is SMNVEV (reference sequence). V was shortened by 5 bases and J by 2 bases, with 22 bases between the two germline ends. The chain's CDR3 is CASSPYSGVSTAGANVLTF. The CDR3 coding sequence is TGTGCCAGCAGTCCCTACTCAGGGGTTTCGACTGCTGGGGCCAACGTCCTGACTTTC. The full variable domain, with the rest looked up from reference TRBV27 and TRBJ2-6, is EAQVTQNPRYLITVTGKKLTVTCSQNMNHEYMSWYRQDPGLGLRQIYYSMNVEVTDKGDVPEGYKVSRKEKRNFPLILESPSPNQTSLYFCASSPYSGVSTAGANVLTFGAGSRLTVL.

The chain joins TRBV9 to TRBJ2-1; 13 nucleotides match TRBD2. CDR3 length: 15 amino acids. V lost 4 bases, J lost 8 bases, and 6 bases stayed unmatched. The germline V gene has CDR1 SGDLS and CDR2 YYNGEE. CDR3 protein: CASSPTSGRIYEQFF. The DNA for the CDR3 is TGTGCCAGCAGCCCGACTAGCGGGAGGATCTATGAGCAGTTCTTC.

Comment on this clone: The identical CDR3 is also encoded by other nucleotide sequences in the sample. The V and J genes are TRBV27 and TRBJ2-7; 11 bases are a match to TRBD2. The CDR3 consists of 15 residues. Germline V CDR1 and CDR2: MNHEY, SMNVEV (reference sequence). V lost 3 bases and J lost 2; bases outside the gene matches: 3. DNA of the CDR3: TGTGCCAGCAGTTTCGGACTAGCGGGCACCTACGAGCAGTACTTC. This codes for CASSFGLAGTYEQYF.

The chain employs TRBV19 and TRBJ2-1, with TRBD2 matching over 10 bases. Germline V gives CDR1 LNHDA, CDR2 SQIVND (reference sequence). The V gene end was trimmed by 3 bases and the J gene end by 6 bases; junction bases not matched to a gene: 2. The CDR3 consists of 14 residues. CDR3 residues: CASSIASGGNEQFF. CDR3 nucleotide sequence: TGTGCCAGTAGTATCGCTAGCGGGGGCAATGAGCAGTTCTTC.

The CDR3 DNA is TGCGCCAGCAGCACCCGGACTAGTTCCCTACATGAGCAGTTCTTC. It yields the protein CASSTRTSSLHEQFF. The chain links TRBV4-3 to TRBJ2-1; 7 nucleotides align to TRBD2. The CDR3 runs to 15 residues. Looked up from germline, CDR1 is LGHNA and CDR2 is YSLEER. The ends lost 5 bases at V and 8 bases at J; junction bases unmatched: 12.

The V call is TRBV9, the J call TRBJ2-3, with 7 bases lining up with TRBD2. CDR3 length: 16 residues. The ends lost 0 bases at V and 2 bases at J; junction bases unmatched: 6. Germline V CDR1 and CDR2: SGDLS, YYNGEE. The CDR3 DNA follows: TGTGCCAGCAGCGTAGACGGCGGGGGAGACACAGATACGCAGTATTTT. Translating gives CASSVDGGGDTDTQYF.

This clone came up once. The V call is TRBV6-5, the J call TRBJ2-1; TRBD1 might be the D (5 bases). V was clipped by 0 bases and J by 10 bases, with 10 bases between them. The CDR3 spans 13 residues. The V gene's germline CDR1 is MNHEY and CDR2 SVGAGI. CDR3 in amino acids: CASSYSRQSEQFF. The CDR3 nucleotides are TGTGCCAGCAGTTACTCTCGACAGAGCGAGCAGTTCTTC.

This sequence joins TRBV10-3 and TRBJ2-7; TRBD1 aligns across 9 bases. The germline CDR1 and CDR2 sequences are ENHRY and SYGVKD. The CDR3 contains 11 residues. V was clipped by 8 bases and J by 4 bases; unmatched bases: 0. This CDR3 reads CAIGTGYEQYF. The CDR3 DNA reads as TGTGCCATCGGGACAGGGTACGAGCAGTACTTC.

Only one count was recorded for this clone. This chain uses TRBV7-9 with TRBJ2-7; 7 bases are shared with TRBD1. The CDR3 is made up of 12 amino acids. Trimming cost V 5 bases and J 6 bases; bases outside gene matches: 4. The V gene's germline CDR1 is SEHNR and CDR2 FQNEAQ (reference sequence). The CDR3 region has the DNA TGTGCCAGCAGCGCAGGGACAGTCGAGCAGTACTTC. Protein sequence: CASSAGTVEQYF. The variable domain in full, with the rest retrieved from reference TRBV7-9 and TRBJ2-7, is DTGVSQNPRHKITKRGQNVTFRCDPISEHNRLYWYRQTLGQGPEFLTYFQNEAQLEKSRLLSDRFSAERPKGSFSTLEIQRTEQGDSAMYLCASSAGTVEQYFGPGTRLTVT.

This clone counts as large. This rearrangement joins TRBV25-1 to TRBJ1-2; D is perhaps TRBD1 (5 bases). In germline, CDR1 is MGHDK, CDR2 SYGVNS. V was pared by 0 bases and J by 3 bases, with 8 bases between. The CDR3 sequence is 14 residues long. CDR3 amino acids: CASSEYPGDYGYTF. The CDR3 coding sequence is TGTGCCAGCAGTGAATATCCGGGGGACTATGGCTACACCTTC.

The chain is built from TRBV9 and TRBJ2-7; no clear D gene. The CDR3 has 11 amino acids. Germline-derived CDR1 and CDR2 are SGDLS and YYNGEE. V lost 4 bases and J lost 5, with 7 bases in between. CDR3 in amino acids: CASSPGHEQYF. In DNA form, the CDR3 reads TGTGCCAGCAGCCCAGGCCACGAGCAGTACTTC.

The V gene is TRBV18, the J gene TRBJ2-2; tentative D call: TRBD2 (6 bases). CDR3 length: 17 residues. CDR1 is KGHSH, CDR2 LQKENI, per germline. V shed 2 bases and J shed 1 base, with 14 bases lying between them. CDR3 sequence: CASSPSSPGRNTGELFF. CDR3 bases: TGTGCCAGCTCACCAAGCAGTCCCGGGAGGAACACCGGGGAGCTGTTTTTT.

V and J are TRBV7-9 and TRBJ2-7; 7 positions match TRBD1. The CDR3 consists of 12 residues. Germline V CDR1 and CDR2: SEHNR, FQNEAQ (reference sequence). The J segment lost 6 bases and the V segment lost 5 bases, leaving 4 bases of the junction unmatched. The CDR3 DNA is TGTGCCAGCAGCCCCACAGGGGTCGAGCAGTACTTC. This encodes CASSPTGVEQYF.

CDR3 sequence reads: CASSEGLTDLYEQYF. The CDR3 region has the DNA TGTGCCAGCAGCGAAGGCCTAACAGACCTGTACGAGCAGTACTTC. The V and J genes are TRBV9 and TRBJ2-7; D gene unclear. The CDR3 spans 15 residues. Germline V gene sequence: CDR1 SGDLS, CDR2 YYNGEE. The V end was cut by 3 bases, the J end by 4 bases, with 17 bases between.

The chain employs TRBV5-1 and TRBJ2-7; 11 bases align to TRBD1. V shed 4 bases and J 7 bases; nucleotides not matched to a gene: 7. Germline V CDR1 and CDR2: SGHRS, YFSETQ. The CDR3 is 14 amino acids. The DNA for the CDR3 is TGCGCCAGCAGCCCGGACAGGGGGCGTGAGGAGCAGTACTTC. It specifies CASSPDRGREEQYF.

The chain is built from TRBV19 and TRBJ2-7; TRBD1 matches 7 bases. This CDR3 spans 14 amino acids. The V gene end was trimmed by 5 bases and the J gene end by 3 bases; junction bases not matched to a gene: 7. Germline lookup yields CDR1 LNHDA and CDR2 SQIVND (reference sequence). The CDR3 sequence: CASSVRGLYYEQYF. In nucleotides, the CDR3 is TGTGCCAGTAGTGTTAGGGGGCTATACTACGAGCAGTACTTC.